These 4 T cell receptor beta chains came from one sample sequenced in a study of vaccination and CD4 T cells after COVID-19. Researchers used the Oncomine TCR Beta short-read assay to sequence DNA from cultured CD4+ T cells. TCRdb reanalysed the PCR reads using MiXCR and keeps one entry per CDR3 protein. The sample lists around 26,000 distinct CDR3 sequences; 67% were seen once. Regarding treatment: approximately nine-day PBMC culture with coronavirus spike peptide pools or control peptides (ViraFEST assay). No antigen has been identified for these receptors. Sequencing used CD4+ T cells from blood, cultured in vitro, obtained after SARS-CoV-2 vaccination. The receptors derive from a human donor who received a COVID-19 vaccine.

This clonotype has a single count. At one of its ends the junction is not consistent with the germline gene, which may arise from a read error. The chain is built from TRBV6-5 and TRBJ2-3; 8 bases map to TRBD2. The CDR3 is 15 residues long. In germline, CDR1 is MNHEY, CDR2 SVGAGI. The CDR3 DNA follows: TGTGCCAGCAGTTGGCGGGGGGATAGCACAGATACGCAATATTTT. Encoded protein: CASSWRGDSTDTQYF.

This clonotype was counted a few times. The CDR3, as DNA: TGTGCCAGCAGTGCACTGACAGGGACGAACACTGAAGCTTTCTTT. It is translated as CASSALTGTNTEAFF. The chain links TRBV2 to TRBJ1-1; 7 bases line up with TRBD1. The CDR3 has 15 amino acids. The germline V gene has CDR1 SNHLY and CDR2 FYNNEI. Unmatched junction bases numbered 6, after V lost 4 bases and J lost 1 base.

This clonotype was seen just once. The chain recombines TRBV25-1 with TRBJ2-2, with D perhaps TRBD2 (6 bases). Germline assignment: CDR1 MGHDK and CDR2 SYGVNS. Trimming took 6 bases from V and 5 from J, leaving 13 bases between them. CDR3 length: 14 residues. The chain's CDR3 is CASRETSGTGELFF. CDR3 coding DNA: TGTGCCAGCAGGGAGACGAGCGGGACCGGGGAGCTGTTTTTT.

The chain uses TRBV14 and TRBJ1-1; D not certain. This CDR3 is built from 14 residues. Trimming pared 0 bases from V and 2 bases from J, leaving 7 bases between. The germline V gene encodes CDR1 SGHDN and CDR2 FVKESK. The CDR3 coding sequence is TGTGCCAGCAGCCAAGATCTGGTTAACACTGAAGCTTTCTTT. Translation: CASSQDLVNTEAFF.